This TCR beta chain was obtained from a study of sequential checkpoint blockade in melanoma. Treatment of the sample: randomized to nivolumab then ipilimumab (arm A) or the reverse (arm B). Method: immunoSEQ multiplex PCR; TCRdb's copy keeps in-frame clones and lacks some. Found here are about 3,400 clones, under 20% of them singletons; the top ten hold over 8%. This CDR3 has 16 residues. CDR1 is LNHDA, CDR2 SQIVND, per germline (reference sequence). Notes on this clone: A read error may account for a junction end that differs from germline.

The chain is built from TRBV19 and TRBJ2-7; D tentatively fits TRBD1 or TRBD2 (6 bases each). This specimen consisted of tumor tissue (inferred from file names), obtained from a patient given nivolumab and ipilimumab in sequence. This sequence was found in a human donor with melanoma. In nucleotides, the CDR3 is TGTGCCAGTAGTATTACAGGGAGGTTTCTCTCCAACGAGCAGTACTTC. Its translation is CASSITGRFLSNEQYF.